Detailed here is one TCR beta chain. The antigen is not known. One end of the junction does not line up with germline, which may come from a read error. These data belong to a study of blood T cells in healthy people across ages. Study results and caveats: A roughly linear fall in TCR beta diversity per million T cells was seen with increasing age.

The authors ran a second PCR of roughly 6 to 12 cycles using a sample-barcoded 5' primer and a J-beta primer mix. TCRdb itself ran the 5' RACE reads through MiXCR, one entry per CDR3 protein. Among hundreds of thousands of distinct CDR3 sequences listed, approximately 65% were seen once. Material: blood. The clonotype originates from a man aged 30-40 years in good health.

CDR3 sequence: CSVPGQGYETQNF. The CDR3 DNA is TGCAGCGTCCCGGGACAGGGGTACGAGACCCAGAACTTC. The chain couples TRBV29-1 to TRBJ2-5; 10 bases are shared with TRBD1. This CDR3 spans 13 amino acids. The germline gives CDR1 SQVTM, CDR2 ANQGSEA.